Each of the 3 T cell receptor beta chains below was sequenced from the same sample in a study of T cell repertoires in cytomegalovirus infection. TCRdb used MiXCR to reprocess the reads, holding one entry per CDR3 protein. The sample lists 150,000 to 200,000 distinct CDR3 sequences; over 15% were seen once. Sequenced input: CD8+ T cells from PBMCs. These receptors originate from a human donor in good health (CMV status not recorded). Some clones in this sample may be carry-over from other donors' samples.

This clonotype turned up a few times. This chain joins TRBV7-8 and TRBJ2-3; TRBD2 aligns across 9 bases. The CDR3 is 15 residues long. Germline CDR1 and CDR2: SGHVS and FQNEAQ. The J segment lost 4 bases and the V segment lost 2 bases, leaving 4 bases of the junction unmatched. The CDR3 reads CASSLRASGADTQYF. CDR3 DNA: TGTGCCAGCAGCTTAAGGGCTAGCGGGGCAGATACGCAGTATTTT.

This clonotype was detected only a few times. The V gene is TRBV7-2, the J gene TRBJ2-5; 9 bases are shared with TRBD1. J was trimmed by 5 bases and V by 5 bases; bases with no gene match: 6. Germline loops: CDR1 SGHTA, CDR2 FQGNSA. This CDR3 comprises 14 residues. The CDR3 region is CASSLRTGVETQYF. The CDR3 DNA reads as TGTGCCAGCAGCCTCCGGACAGGGGTCGAGACCCAGTACTTC.

This clonotype was found many times. The rearrangement links TRBV4-3 to TRBJ2-1; D remains unclear. The CDR3 length is 15 residues. Deletions cut 0 bases from V and 9 bases from J, with 15 bases between. Per the germline V gene, CDR1 is LGHNA and CDR2 is YSLEER. CDR3 in DNA: TGCGCCAGCAGCCAAGATAGGAGATTTCGCGGTGAGCAGTTCTTC. Its translation: CASSQDRRFRGEQFF.